The rows below give T cell receptor beta chains drawn from one sample of a study of response to subunit inactivated influenza vaccine. TCRdb processed the RT-PCR reads anew with MiXCR; each CDR3 protein has one entry. In the table there are about 570,000 distinct CDR3 sequences, approximately 12% of which are singletons. The sample consisted of PBMCs from blood, taken on the day of vaccination. The receptors originated from a man aged 45-60 years who received an inactivated influenza vaccine. Each CDR3 is given with its conserved first and last residue. D genes are given only for firm matches. The size entry is marked missing in some rows and otherwise reads once, few, many or a size class.

V: TRBV7-9; D: -; J: TRBJ2-3; size: -; DNA: TGTGCCAGCAGCTCGCGGGACTCAAAAGATACGCAGTATTTT; CDR3: CASSSRDSKDTQYF
V: TRBV4-1; D: -; J: TRBJ2-4; size: few; DNA: TGCGCCAGCAGCCTCGGTCCGCCGCGGACCAAAAACATTCAGTACTTC; CDR3: CASSLGPPRTKNIQYF
V: TRBV5-1; D: TRBD1; J: TRBJ2-1; size: many; DNA: TGTGCCAGCAGCACCGGGACAGGTGCCTACAATGAGCAGTTCTTC; CDR3: CASSTGTGAYNEQFF
V: TRBV20-1; D: -; J: TRBJ2-1; size: -; DNA: TGCAGTGCTAGAAAGTTTGATAGTAATGAGCAGTTCTTC; CDR3: CSARKFDSNEQFF
V: TRBV3-1; D: -; J: TRBJ2-2; size: many; DNA: TGTGCCAGCAGCCAAGTGCCGGGAGTGGGCACCGGGGAGCTGTTTTTT; CDR3: CASSQVPGVGTGELFF
V: TRBV7-2; D: -; J: TRBJ2-1; size: few; DNA: TGTGCCAGCAGCTCCAAGGGGCGTGGGAGTTACAATGAGCAGTTCTTC; CDR3: CASSSKGRGSYNEQFF
V: TRBV18; D: -; J: TRBJ1-1; size: -; DNA: TGTGCCAGCTCACCCTTAGGGGACACTGAAGCTTTCTTT; CDR3: CASSPLGDTEAFF
V: TRBV29-1; D: TRBD1; J: TRBJ1-2; size: few; DNA: TGCAGCGTTGAGGGGACAGGGCCTGGCTACACCTTC; CDR3: CSVEGTGPGYTF
V: TRBV9; D: -; J: TRBJ2-1; size: many; DNA: TGTGCCAGCAGCCCCACTCTCGATGAGCAGTTCTTC; CDR3: CASSPTLDEQFF
V: TRBV20-1; D: -; J: TRBJ2-7; size: -; DNA: TGCAGTGCTAGAGATCGCGTCAGGCCCCCCTACGAGCAGTACTTC; CDR3: CSARDRVRPPYEQYF
V: TRBV5-5; D: -; J: TRBJ2-5; size: -; DNA: TGTGCCAGCAGCCCTCTCGGGGGAGTTCAAGAGACCCAGTACTTC; CDR3: CASSPLGGVQETQYF
V: TRBV9; D: -; J: TRBJ2-1; size: many; DNA: TGTGCCAGCAGCTCCAGCGGGCCCTCCTACAATGAGCAGTTCTTC; CDR3: CASSSSGPSYNEQFF
V: TRBV7-6; D: -; J: TRBJ2-3; size: -; DNA: TGTGCCAGCAGCTGGGGGCGGACTGCGGATACGCAGTATTTT; CDR3: CASSWGRTADTQYF
V: TRBV20-1; D: TRBD1; J: TRBJ2-7; size: -; DNA: TGCAGTGCTAGATATCTTAAGGGGGCGAGGTCAACCCTCTACGAGCAGTACTTC; CDR3: CSARYLKGARSTLYEQYF
V: TRBV11-2; D: -; J: TRBJ2-1; size: few; DNA: TGTGCCAGCAGCTTAGGCCAGTCGAGCTCCTACAATGAGCAGTTCTTC; CDR3: CASSLGQSSSYNEQFF
V: TRBV28; D: TRBD1; J: TRBJ2-1; size: -; DNA: TGTGCCAGCAGTTCACCAACAGGGGGACACTACAATGAGCAGTTCTTC; CDR3: CASSSPTGGHYNEQFF
V: TRBV7-2; D: -; J: TRBJ1-5; size: -; DNA: TGTGCCAGCAGCTTAGAGGGGCATCAGCCCCAGCATTTT; CDR3: CASSLEGHQPQHF
V: TRBV6-1; D: -; J: TRBJ2-1; size: few; DNA: TGTGCCAGCAGTCCCGAGGTGGCGTCAAATGAGCAGTTCTTC; CDR3: CASSPEVASNEQFF
V: TRBV7-8; D: -; J: TRBJ2-1; size: -; DNA: TGTGCCAGCAGCTTAGAGGGGCGCTTCTACAATGAGCAGTTCTTC; CDR3: CASSLEGRFYNEQFF
V: TRBV20-1; D: -; J: TRBJ2-7; size: few; DNA: TGCAGTGCTAGGGATACTTCGGGGTACGAGCAGTACTTC; CDR3: CSARDTSGYEQYF
V: TRBV7-9; D: -; J: TRBJ2-7; size: -; DNA: TGTGCCAGCAGCTTTCCAGGGAACGAGCAGTACTTC; CDR3: CASSFPGNEQYF
V: TRBV29-1; D: -; J: TRBJ1-1; size: -; DNA: TGCAGCGTTGCGGGTCTAAGGGTAGCTGAAGCTTTCTTT; CDR3: CSVAGLRVAEAFF
V: TRBV12-3/TRBV12-4; D: -; J: TRBJ2-2; size: -; DNA: TGTGCCAGCAGTGGCGGGGCCTCGAACACCGGGGAGCTGTTTTTT; CDR3: CASSGGASNTGELFF
V: TRBV20-1; D: -; J: TRBJ1-1; size: few; DNA: TGCAGTGCCACCCTAGGGTCGAAGGCTTTCTTT; CDR3: CSATLGSKAFF
V: TRBV7-2; D: -; J: TRBJ2-7; size: -; DNA: TGTGCCAGCAGCTTAGCGACACCCTACGAGCAGTACTTC; CDR3: CASSLATPYEQYF
V: TRBV6-4; D: -; J: TRBJ2-1; size: few; DNA: TGTGCCAGCAGCGACCGGGTCTCGACCTACAATGAGCAGTTCTTC; CDR3: CASSDRVSTYNEQFF
V: TRBV5-1; D: TRBD1; J: TRBJ2-2; size: -; DNA: TGCGCCAGCAGCGTGACAGGGTCAAGAGGCGCCGTCGGGGAGCTGTTTTTT; CDR3: CASSVTGSRGAVGELFF
V: TRBV29-1; D: -; J: TRBJ1-2; size: many; DNA: TGCAGCCTTATGGGCCGTCCCCAGCATGGCTACACCTTC; CDR3: CSLMGRPQHGYTF
V: TRBV28; D: -; J: TRBJ2-7; size: few; DNA: TGTGCCAGCAATAATCACGGCGCTAATCGTCCCTACGAGCAGTACTTC; CDR3: CASNNHGANRPYEQYF
V: TRBV24-1; D: -; J: TRBJ2-3; size: -; DNA: TGTGCCACCAGTGATGCAGCTACCTCGACAGATACGCAGTATTTT; CDR3: CATSDAATSTDTQYF
V: TRBV5-1; D: -; J: TRBJ2-1; size: few; DNA: TGCGCCAGCAGCCCCCAAGCTGGACTAAACAATGAGCAGTTCTTC; CDR3: CASSPQAGLNNEQFF
V: TRBV27; D: -; J: TRBJ1-1; size: -; DNA: TGTGCCAGCAAAATCGGACCTAACACTGAAGCTTTCTTT; CDR3: CASKIGPNTEAFF
V: TRBV20-1; D: TRBD2; J: TRBJ2-3; size: few; DNA: TGCAGTGCTACCAAGACTAGCGGGAGGACAGATACGCAGTATTTT; CDR3: CSATKTSGRTDTQYF
V: TRBV7-2; D: TRBD1; J: TRBJ1-4; size: -; DNA: TGTGCCAGCAGCTCGGGACAGGGGTCAAAACTGTTTTTT; CDR3: CASSSGQGSKLFF
V: TRBV20-1; D: TRBD1; J: TRBJ1-2; size: few; DNA: TGCAGTGCTTTTCGGGACAGGAGTATCGTTAACTATGGCTACACCTTC; CDR3: CSAFRDRSIVNYGYTF
V: TRBV29-1; D: TRBD2; J: TRBJ2-7; size: few; DNA: TGCAGCGTCCAGGGACTAGCGGAACTCTCCTACGAGCAGTACTTC; CDR3: CSVQGLAELSYEQYF
V: TRBV20-1; D: TRBD1; J: TRBJ2-3; size: -; DNA: TGCAGTGCTATCCCAACGACAGGGCGAAATACGCAGTATTTT; CDR3: CSAIPTTGRNTQYF
V: TRBV7-8; D: TRBD2; J: TRBJ2-4; size: few; DNA: TGTGCCAGCAGCCCCGGGCTAGCGGGAGGGCCGGGAAACATTCAGTACTTC; CDR3: CASSPGLAGGPGNIQYF
V: TRBV4-2; D: TRBD2; J: TRBJ2-5; size: few; DNA: TGTGCCAGCAGCCAAGGGGGGAGGGGTTCGGAGACCCAGTACTTC; CDR3: CASSQGGRGSETQYF
V: TRBV7-8; D: -; J: TRBJ2-5; size: few; DNA: TGTGCCAGCAGCCGGACCACGACGGGAGAGACCCAGTACTTC; CDR3: CASSRTTTGETQYF
V: TRBV4-2; D: -; J: TRBJ1-4; size: few; DNA: TGTGCCAGCAGCCGGGCAGGAGCAGCTAATGAAAAACTGTTTTTT; CDR3: CASSRAGAANEKLFF
V: TRBV7-2; D: TRBD1; J: TRBJ2-7; size: few; DNA: TGTGCCAGCAGCGACCGGGACAGTATATCCTACGAGCAGTACTTC; CDR3: CASSDRDSISYEQYF
V: TRBV12-3/TRBV12-4; D: TRBD2; J: TRBJ2-2; size: many; DNA: TGTGCCAGCACACCGACTAGCGTTCTTAACACCGGGGAGCTGTTTTTT; CDR3: CASTPTSVLNTGELFF
V: TRBV20-1; D: -; J: TRBJ2-3; size: -; DNA: TGCGGTGTCGTCAGGGAAAGCACAGATACGCAGTATTTT; CDR3: CGVVRESTDTQYF
V: TRBV4-2; D: -; J: TRBJ2-3; size: -; DNA: TGTGCCAGCAGCTACTCAGCGGGACAGAGCGCAGATACGCAGTATTTT; CDR3: CASSYSAGQSADTQYF
V: TRBV11-3; D: TRBD1; J: TRBJ2-7; size: -; DNA: TGTGCCAGCAGCCTAGGGACAGGGCACTACGAGCAGTACTTC; CDR3: CASSLGTGHYEQYF
V: TRBV7-2; D: -; J: TRBJ2-3; size: -; DNA: TGTGCCAGCAGCCAAACCGGGACTAGCACAGATACGCAGTATTTT; CDR3: CASSQTGTSTDTQYF
V: TRBV10-3; D: -; J: TRBJ2-2; size: few; DNA: TGTGCCATCAGTGAGCAGAACCCCGGGGAGCTGTTTTTT; CDR3: CAISEQNPGELFF
V: TRBV4-2; D: TRBD2; J: TRBJ2-5; size: -; DNA: TGTGCCAGCAGCCCCGGAGCGGGGGGAGAGACCCAGTACTTC; CDR3: CASSPGAGGETQYF
V: TRBV9; D: -; J: TRBJ2-5; size: few; DNA: TGTGCCAGCAGCGAGGAGGGACGCGGCCAAGAGACCCAGTACTTC; CDR3: CASSEEGRGQETQYF